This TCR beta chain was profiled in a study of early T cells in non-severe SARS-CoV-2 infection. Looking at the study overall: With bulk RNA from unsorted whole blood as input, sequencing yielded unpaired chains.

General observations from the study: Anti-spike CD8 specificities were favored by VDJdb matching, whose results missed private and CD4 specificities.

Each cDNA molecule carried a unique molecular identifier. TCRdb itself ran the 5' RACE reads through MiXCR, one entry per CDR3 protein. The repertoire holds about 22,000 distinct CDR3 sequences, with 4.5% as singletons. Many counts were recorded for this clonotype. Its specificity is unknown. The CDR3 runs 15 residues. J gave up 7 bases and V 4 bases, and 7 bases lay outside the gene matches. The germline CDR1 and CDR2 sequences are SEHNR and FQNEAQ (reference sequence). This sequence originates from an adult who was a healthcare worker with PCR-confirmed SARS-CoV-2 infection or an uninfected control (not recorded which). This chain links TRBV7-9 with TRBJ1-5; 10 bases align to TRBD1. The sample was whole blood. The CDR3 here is CASSWGQGIRQPQHF. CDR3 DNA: TGTGCCAGCAGCTGGGGACAGGGGATAAGACAGCCCCAGCATTTT.